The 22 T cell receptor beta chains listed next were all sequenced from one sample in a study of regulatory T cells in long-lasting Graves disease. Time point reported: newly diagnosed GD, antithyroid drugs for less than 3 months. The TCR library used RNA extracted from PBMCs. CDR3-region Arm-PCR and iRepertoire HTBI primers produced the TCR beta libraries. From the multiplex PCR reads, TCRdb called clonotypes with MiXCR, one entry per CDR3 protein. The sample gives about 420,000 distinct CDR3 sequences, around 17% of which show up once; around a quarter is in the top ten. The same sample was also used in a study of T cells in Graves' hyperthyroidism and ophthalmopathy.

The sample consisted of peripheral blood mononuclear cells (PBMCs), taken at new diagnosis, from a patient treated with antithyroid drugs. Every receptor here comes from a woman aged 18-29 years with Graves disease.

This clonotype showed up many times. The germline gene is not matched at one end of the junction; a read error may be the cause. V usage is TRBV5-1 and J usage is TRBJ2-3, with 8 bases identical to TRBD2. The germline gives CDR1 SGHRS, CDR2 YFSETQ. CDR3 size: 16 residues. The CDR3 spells CASSQGLAWRTDTQYF. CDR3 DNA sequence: TGTGCCAGCAGCCAAGGACTAGCCTGGCGCACAGATACGCAGTATTTT. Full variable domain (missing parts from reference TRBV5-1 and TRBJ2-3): KAGVTQTPRYLIKTRGQQVTLSCSPISGHRSVSWYQQTPGQGLQFLFEYFSETQRNKGNFPGRFSGRQFSNSRSEMNVSTLELGDSALYLCASSQGLAWRTDTQYFGPGTRLTVL.

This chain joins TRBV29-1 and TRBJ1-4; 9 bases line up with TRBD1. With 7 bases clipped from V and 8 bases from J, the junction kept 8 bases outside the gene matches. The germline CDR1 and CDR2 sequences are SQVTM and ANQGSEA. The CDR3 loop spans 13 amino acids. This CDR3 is CSANRGPGEKLFF. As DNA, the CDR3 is TGCAGCGCCAACAGGGGGCCTGGGGAAAAACTGTTTTTT.

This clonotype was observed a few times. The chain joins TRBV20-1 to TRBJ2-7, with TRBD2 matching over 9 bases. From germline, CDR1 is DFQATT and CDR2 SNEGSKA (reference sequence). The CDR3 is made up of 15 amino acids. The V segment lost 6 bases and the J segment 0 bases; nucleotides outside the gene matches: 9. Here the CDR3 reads CSARRLADSSYEQYF. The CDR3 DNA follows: TGCAGTGCCCGTCGACTAGCGGATAGCTCCTACGAGCAGTACTTC.

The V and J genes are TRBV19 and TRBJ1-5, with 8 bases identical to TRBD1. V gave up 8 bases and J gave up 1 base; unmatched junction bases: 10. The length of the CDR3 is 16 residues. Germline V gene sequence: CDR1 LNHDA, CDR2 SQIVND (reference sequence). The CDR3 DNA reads TGTGCCAGTTATGATGGGTACAGGGGGAGCAATCAGCCCCAGCATTTT. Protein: CASYDGYRGSNQPQHF.

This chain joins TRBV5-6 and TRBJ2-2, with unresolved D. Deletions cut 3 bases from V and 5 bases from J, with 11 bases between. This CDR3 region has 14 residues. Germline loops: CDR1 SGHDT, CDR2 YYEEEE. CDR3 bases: TGTGCCAGCAGCTCCCTAATGAGGACCGGGGAGCTGTTTTTT. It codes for CASSSLMRTGELFF.

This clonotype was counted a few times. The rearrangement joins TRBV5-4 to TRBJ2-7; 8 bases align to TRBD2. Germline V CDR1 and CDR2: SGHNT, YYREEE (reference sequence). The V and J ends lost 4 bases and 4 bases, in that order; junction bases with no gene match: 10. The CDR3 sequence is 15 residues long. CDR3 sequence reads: CASSRASGSTYEQYF. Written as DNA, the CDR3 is TGTGCCAGCAGCAGGGCCAGCGGGAGTACTTACGAGCAGTACTTC.

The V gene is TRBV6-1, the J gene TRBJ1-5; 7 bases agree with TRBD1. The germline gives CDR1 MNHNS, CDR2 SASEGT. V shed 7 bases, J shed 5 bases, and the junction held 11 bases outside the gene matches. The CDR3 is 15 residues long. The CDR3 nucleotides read TGTGCCAGCACCCCTTTCGGCAGGGGGGATCAGCCCCAGCATTTT. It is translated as CASTPFGRGDQPQHF.

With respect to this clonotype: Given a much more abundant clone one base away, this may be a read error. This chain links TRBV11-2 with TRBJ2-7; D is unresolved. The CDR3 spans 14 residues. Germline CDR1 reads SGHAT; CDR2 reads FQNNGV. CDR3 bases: TGTGTCAGCAGCTTATACAGCACCAAGTACGAGCAGTACTTC. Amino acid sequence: CVSSLYSTKYEQYF.

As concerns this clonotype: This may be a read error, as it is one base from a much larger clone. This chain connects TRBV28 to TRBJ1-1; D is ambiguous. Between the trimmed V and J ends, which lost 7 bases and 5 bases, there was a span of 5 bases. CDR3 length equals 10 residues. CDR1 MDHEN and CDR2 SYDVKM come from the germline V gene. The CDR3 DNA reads TGTGCCAGCAAGGAGACTGAAGCTTTCTTT. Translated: CASKETEAFF.

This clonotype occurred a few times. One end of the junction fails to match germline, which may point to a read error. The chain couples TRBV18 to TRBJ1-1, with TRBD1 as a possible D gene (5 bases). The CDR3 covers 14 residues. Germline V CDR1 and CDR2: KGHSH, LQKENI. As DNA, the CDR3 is TGTGCCAGCTCACCGGACAATATGAAGACTGAAGCTTTCTTT. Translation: CASSPDNMKTEAFF.

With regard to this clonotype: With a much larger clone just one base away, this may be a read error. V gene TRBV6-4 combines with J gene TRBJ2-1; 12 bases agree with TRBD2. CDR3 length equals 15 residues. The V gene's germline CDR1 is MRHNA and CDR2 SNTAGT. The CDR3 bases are TGTGCCGGCAGTGACTCGACTAGCGGGAGCAATGAGCAGTTCTTC. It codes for CAGSDSTSGSNEQFF.

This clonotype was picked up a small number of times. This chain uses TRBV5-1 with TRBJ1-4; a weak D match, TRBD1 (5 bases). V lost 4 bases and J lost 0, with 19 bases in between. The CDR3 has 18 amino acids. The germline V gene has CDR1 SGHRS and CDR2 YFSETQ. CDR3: CASSPWGGDFATNEKLFF. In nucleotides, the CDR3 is TGCGCCAGCAGCCCTTGGGGAGGGGACTTTGCAACTAATGAAAAACTGTTTTTT.

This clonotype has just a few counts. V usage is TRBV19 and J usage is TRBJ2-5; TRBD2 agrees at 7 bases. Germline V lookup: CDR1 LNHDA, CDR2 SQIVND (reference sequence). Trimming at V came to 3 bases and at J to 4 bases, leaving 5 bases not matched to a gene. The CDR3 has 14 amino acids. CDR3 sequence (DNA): TGTGCCAGTAGTATTGGCGGGAGTGCAGAGACCCAGTACTTC. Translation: CASSIGGSAETQYF.

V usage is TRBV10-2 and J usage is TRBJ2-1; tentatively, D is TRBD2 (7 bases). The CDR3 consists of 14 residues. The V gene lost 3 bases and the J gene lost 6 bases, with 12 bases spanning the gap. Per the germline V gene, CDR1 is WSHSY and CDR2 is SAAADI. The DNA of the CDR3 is TGCGCCAGCAGTGATAAGAGGGGGGGCAATGAGCAGTTCTTC. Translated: CASSDKRGGNEQFF.

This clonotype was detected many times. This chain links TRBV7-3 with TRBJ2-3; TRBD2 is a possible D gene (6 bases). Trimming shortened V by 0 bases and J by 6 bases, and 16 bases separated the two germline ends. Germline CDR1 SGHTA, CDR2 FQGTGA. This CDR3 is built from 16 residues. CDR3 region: CASSLTVAVGWDTQYF. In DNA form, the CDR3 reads TGTGCCAGCAGCTTAACGGTAGCGGTGGGATGGGATACGCAGTATTTT.

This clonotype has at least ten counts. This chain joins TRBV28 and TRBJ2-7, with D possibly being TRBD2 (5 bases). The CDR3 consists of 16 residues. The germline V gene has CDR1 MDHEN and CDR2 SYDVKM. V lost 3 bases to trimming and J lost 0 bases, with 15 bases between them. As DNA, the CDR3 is TGTGCCAGCAGTTTCTCCTCCCATGGGAGCTCCTACGAGCAGTACTTC. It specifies CASSFSSHGSSYEQYF.

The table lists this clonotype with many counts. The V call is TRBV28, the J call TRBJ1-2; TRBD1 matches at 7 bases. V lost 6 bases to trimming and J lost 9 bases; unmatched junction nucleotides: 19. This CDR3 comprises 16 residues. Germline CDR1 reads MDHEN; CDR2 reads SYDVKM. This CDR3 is CASSPKGSGGRSSYTF. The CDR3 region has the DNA TGTGCCAGCAGCCCAAAGGGCTCAGGGGGTCGGAGTAGCTACACCTTC.

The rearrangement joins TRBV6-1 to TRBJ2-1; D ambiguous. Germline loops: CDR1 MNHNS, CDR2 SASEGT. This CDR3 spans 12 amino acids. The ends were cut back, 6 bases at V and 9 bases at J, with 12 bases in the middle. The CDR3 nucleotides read TGTGCCAGCAGCCCTGAGAAGGCTGAGCAGTTCTTC. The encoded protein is CASSPEKAEQFF.

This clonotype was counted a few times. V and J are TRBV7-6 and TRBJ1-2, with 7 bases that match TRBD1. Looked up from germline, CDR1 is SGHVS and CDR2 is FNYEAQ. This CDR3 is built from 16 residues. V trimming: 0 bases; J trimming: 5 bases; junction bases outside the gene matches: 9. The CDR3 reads CASSLAPWDRSYGYTF. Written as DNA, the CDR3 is TGTGCCAGCAGCTTAGCCCCATGGGACAGATCATATGGCTACACCTTC.

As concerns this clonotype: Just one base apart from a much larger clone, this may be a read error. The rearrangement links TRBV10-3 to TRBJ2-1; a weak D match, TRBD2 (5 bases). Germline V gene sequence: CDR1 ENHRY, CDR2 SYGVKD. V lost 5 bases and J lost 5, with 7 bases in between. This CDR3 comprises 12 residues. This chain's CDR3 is CAISTRNNEQFF. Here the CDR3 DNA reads TGTGCCATCAGTACTAGAAACAATGAGCAGTTCTTC.

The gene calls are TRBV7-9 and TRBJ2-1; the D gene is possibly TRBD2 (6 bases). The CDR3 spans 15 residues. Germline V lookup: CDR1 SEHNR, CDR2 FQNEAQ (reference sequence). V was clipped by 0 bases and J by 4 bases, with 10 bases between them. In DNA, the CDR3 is TGTGCCAGCAGCTTAGCGCTCCGGGAGTACAATGAGCAGTTCTTC. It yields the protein CASSLALREYNEQFF.

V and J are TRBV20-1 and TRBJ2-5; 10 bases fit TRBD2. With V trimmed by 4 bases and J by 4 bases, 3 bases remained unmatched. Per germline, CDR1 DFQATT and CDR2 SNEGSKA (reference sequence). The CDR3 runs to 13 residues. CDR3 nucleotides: TGCAGTGCTACCCTAGCGGGAGCAGAGACCCAGTACTTC. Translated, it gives CSATLAGAETQYF.